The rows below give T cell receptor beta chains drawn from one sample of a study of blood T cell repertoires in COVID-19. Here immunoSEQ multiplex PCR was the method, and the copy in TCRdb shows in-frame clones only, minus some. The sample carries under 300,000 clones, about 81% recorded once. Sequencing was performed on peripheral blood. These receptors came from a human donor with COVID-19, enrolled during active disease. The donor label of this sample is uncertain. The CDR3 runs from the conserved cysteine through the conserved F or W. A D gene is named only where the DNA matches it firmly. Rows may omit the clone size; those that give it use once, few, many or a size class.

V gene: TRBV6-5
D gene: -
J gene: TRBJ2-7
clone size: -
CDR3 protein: CASGRLVGSYEQYF
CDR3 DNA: TGTGCCAGCGGACGACTAGTCGGGTCCTACGAGCAGTACTTC

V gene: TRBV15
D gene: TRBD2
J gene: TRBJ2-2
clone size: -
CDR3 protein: CATSRQMGLGVTGELFF
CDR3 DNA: TGTGCCACCAGTCGTCAAATGGGACTAGGGGTCACCGGGGAGCTGTTTTTT

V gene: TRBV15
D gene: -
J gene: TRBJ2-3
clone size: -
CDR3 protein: CATSRDTQNQKYF
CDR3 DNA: TGTGCCACCAGCAGAGATACCCAAAATCAGAAGTATTTT

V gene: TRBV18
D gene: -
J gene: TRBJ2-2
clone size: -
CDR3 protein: CASSNTGPMGTGELFF
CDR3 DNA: TGTGCCAGCTCAAATACAGGCCCGATGGGTACCGGGGAGCTGTTTTTT

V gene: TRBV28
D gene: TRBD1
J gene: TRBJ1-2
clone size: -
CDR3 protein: CASSSPGTGAPSYGYTF
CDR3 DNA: TGTGCCAGCAGTTCCCCCGGGACAGGGGCCCCTTCCTATGGCTACACCTTC

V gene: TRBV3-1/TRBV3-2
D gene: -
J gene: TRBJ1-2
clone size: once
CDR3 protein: CASSPQVTGRHYGYTF
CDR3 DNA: TGTGCCAGCAGCCCTCAAGTTACAGGGCGCCACTATGGCTACACCTTC

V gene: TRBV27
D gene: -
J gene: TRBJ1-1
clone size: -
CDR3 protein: CASSPLLNTEAFF
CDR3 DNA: TGTGCCAGCAGTCCCCTTTTGAACACTGAAGCTTTCTTT

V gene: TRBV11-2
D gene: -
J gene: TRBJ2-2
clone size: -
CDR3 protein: CASSPGTPDGGELFF
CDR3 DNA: TGTGCCAGCAGCCCCGGGACTCCGGACGGCGGGGAGCTGTTTTTT

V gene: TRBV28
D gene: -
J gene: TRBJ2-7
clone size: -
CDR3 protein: CASSLRPPSHGRGEQYF
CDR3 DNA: TGTGCCAGCAGTTTACGCCCGCCCTCTCACGGTCGAGGGGAGCAGTACTTC

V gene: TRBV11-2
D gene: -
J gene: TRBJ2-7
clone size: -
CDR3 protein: CASRRGGGWEQYF
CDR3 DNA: TGTGCCAGCAGGCGGGGAGGAGGGTGGGAGCAGTACTTC

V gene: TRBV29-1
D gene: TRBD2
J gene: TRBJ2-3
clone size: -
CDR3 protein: CSVEGGRGSTDTQYF
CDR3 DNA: TGCAGCGTTGAAGGCGGGAGGGGTAGCACAGATACGCAGTATTTT

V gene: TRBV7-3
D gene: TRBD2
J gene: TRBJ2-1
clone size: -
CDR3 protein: CASSPRASGSSYNEQFF
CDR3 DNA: TGTGCCAGCAGCCCAAGGGCTAGCGGAAGCTCCTACAATGAGCAGTTCTTC

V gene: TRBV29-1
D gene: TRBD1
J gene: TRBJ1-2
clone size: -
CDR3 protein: CSASWTGVRGYTF
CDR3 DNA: TGCAGCGCATCCTGGACAGGGGTGCGTGGCTACACCTTC

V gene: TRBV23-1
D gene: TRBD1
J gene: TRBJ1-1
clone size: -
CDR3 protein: CASSQSRGPVNTEAFF
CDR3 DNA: TGCGCCAGCAGTCAATCAAGGGGGCCAGTGAACACTGAAGCTTTCTTT

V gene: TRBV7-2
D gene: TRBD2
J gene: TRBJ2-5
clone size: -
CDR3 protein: CASSLTLAGQETQYF
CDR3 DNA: TGTGCCAGCAGCTTAACTCTAGCGGGCCAAGAGACCCAGTACTTC

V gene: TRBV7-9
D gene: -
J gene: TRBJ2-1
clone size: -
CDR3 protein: CASSLDGAGDLNEQFF
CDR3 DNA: TGTGCCAGCAGCTTAGATGGGGCAGGGGACCTTAATGAGCAGTTCTTC

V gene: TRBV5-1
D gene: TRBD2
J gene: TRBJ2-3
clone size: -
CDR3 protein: CASSLRGLAGGTDTQYF
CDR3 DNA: TGCGCCAGCAGCTTGCGGGGACTAGCGGGAGGCACAGATACGCAGTATTTT

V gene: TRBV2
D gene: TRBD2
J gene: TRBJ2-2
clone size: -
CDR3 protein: CASSEGGLAVGELFF
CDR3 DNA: TGTGCCAGCAGTGAAGGGGGACTAGCGGTCGGGGAGCTGTTTTTT

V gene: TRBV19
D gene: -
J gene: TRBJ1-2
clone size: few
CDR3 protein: CASSTDPNYGYTF
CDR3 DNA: TGTGCCAGTAGTACAGACCCGAACTATGGCTACACCTTC

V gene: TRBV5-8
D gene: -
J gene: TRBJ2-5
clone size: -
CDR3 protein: CASSSPLQGKETQYF
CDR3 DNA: TGTGCCAGCAGCTCCCCCTTACAGGGAAAAGAGACCCAGTACTTC

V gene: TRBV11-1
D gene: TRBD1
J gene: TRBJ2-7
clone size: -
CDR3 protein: CASSLDRQGISYEQYF
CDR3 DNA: TGTGCCAGCAGCTTAGATAGACAGGGGATATCGTACGAGCAGTACTTC

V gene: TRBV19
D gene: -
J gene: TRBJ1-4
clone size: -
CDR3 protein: CATGGQLNEKLFF
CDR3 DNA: TGTGCCACGGGGGGGCAGCTTAATGAAAAACTGTTTTTT

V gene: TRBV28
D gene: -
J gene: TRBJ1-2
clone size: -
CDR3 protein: CASSLTSPRISSYTF
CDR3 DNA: TGTGCCAGCAGCTTAACCTCGCCCCGAATTAGCAGCTACACCTTC

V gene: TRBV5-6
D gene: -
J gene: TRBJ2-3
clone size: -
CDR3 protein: CASSLGPRGRTDTQYF
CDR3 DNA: TGTGCCAGCAGCTTGGGCCCCAGGGGCCGCACAGATACGCAGTATTTT

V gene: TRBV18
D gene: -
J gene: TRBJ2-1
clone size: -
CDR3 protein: CASSPPSINEQFF
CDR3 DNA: TGTGCCAGCTCACCACCGTCCATCAATGAGCAGTTCTTC

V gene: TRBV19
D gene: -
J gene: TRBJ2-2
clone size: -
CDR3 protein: CASTPSGNTGELFF
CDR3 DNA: TGTGCCAGTACTCCCTCAGGGAACACCGGGGAGCTGTTTTTT

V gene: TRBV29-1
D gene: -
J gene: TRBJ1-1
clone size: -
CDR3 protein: CSAQTPGGNTEAFF
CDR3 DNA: TGCAGCGCCCAAACCCCGGGGGGGAACACTGAAGCTTTCTTT

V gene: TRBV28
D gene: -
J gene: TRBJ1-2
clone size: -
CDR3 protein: CASRTQTGAPIDYTF
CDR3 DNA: TGTGCCAGCAGAACTCAAACAGGAGCTCCGATAGACTACACCTTC

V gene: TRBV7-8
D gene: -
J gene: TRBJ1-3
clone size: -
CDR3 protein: CASSLFPGRTGNTIYF
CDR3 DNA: TGTGCCAGCAGCTTATTCCCAGGGCGAACTGGAAACACCATATATTTT

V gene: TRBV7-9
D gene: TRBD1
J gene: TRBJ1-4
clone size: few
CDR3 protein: CASSLSTLDRGGEKLFF
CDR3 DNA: TGTGCCAGCAGCCTATCTACTTTGGACAGGGGCGGGGAAAAACTGTTTTTT

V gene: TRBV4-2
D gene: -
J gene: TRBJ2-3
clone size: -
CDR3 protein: CASSLQITDTQYF
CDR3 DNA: TGTGCCAGCAGCCTCCAGATTACAGATACGCAGTATTTT

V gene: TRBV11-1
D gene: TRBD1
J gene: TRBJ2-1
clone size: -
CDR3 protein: CASSPRQGINEQFF
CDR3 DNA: TGTGCCAGCAGCCCGCGACAGGGAATCAATGAGCAGTTCTTC

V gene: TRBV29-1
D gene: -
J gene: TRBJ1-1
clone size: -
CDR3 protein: CSGGGDGVLGF
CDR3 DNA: TGCAGCGGCGGGGGTGATGGGGTCCTGGGCTTT

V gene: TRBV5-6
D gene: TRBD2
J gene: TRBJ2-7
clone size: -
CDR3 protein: CASSNLAGGTYEQYF
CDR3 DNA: TGTGCCAGCAGCAATCTAGCGGGAGGCACCTACGAGCAGTACTTC

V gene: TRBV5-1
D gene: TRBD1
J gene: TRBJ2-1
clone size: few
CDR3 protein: CASSRRTGGYNEQFF
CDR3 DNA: TGCGCCAGCAGCCGGAGGACAGGGGGCTACAATGAGCAGTTCTTC

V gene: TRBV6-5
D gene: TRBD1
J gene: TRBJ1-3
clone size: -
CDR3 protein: CASGYRGPSGNTIYF
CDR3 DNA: TGTGCCAGCGGTTACAGGGGCCCCTCTGGAAACACCATATATTTT

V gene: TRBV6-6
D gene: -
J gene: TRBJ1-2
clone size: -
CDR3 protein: CATRGRAINYGYTF
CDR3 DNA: TGTGCCACACGAGGCAGGGCTATAAACTATGGCTACACCTTC

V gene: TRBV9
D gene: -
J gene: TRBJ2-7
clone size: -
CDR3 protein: CASSVGRVGYEQYF
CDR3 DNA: TGTGCCAGCAGCGTAGGTCGGGTGGGCTACGAGCAGTACTTC

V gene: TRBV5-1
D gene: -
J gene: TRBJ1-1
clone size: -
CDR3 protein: CASSLSQGTEAFF
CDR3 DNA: TGCGCCAGCAGCTTGTCCCAGGGCACTGAAGCTTTCTTT

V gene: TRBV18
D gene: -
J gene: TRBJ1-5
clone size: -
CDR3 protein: CASSQGTSYSNQPQHF
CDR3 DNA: TGTGCCAGCTCACAGGGGACTTCATATAGCAATCAGCCCCAGCATTTT

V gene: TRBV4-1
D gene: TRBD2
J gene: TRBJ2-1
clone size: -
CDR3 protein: CASSPGPSGGPLNEQFF
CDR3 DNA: TGCGCCAGCAGCCCGGGGCCTAGCGGAGGTCCCCTTAATGAGCAGTTCTTC

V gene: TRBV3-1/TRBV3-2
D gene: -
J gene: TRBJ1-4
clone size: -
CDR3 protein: CASSQNPGGPEKLFF
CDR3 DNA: TGTGCCAGCAGCCAAAATCCGGGGGGCCCTGAAAAACTGTTTTTT

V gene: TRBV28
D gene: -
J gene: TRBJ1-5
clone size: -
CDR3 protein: CASSLWSGTDNQPQHF
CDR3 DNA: TGTGCCAGCAGTTTATGGTCAGGGACTGACAATCAGCCCCAGCATTTT

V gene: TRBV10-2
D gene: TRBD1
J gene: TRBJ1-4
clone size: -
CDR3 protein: CASSEGPGQGNEKLFF
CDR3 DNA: TGCGCCAGCAGTGAGGGTCCGGGACAGGGTAATGAAAAACTGTTTTTT